This TCR beta chain was recorded in a study of response to subunit inactivated influenza vaccine. Findings and caveats of the study: Few additional T cells are recruited per seasonal influenza vaccination, authors suggested.

The V end lost 4 bases, the J end lost 3 bases, and 13 bases lay between the germline ends. This CDR3 has 15 amino acids. CDR1 and CDR2 from the germline V gene are LGHNA and YNFKEQ. Comments on this clonotype: Its specificity is not known.

TCRdb used MiXCR to reprocess the RT-PCR reads, holding one entry per CDR3 protein. Here the sample spans about 500,000 distinct CDR3 sequences, 15% to 20% being singletons. This receptor was taken from a man between 45 and 75 years old who received an inactivated influenza vaccine. The material sequenced was CD4+ T cells sorted from PBMCs, taken around 25 months after vaccination. V is TRBV4-2 and J is TRBJ2-1, with D perhaps TRBD1 or TRBD2 (5 bases each). The CDR3 spells CASSRGPRDYNEQFF. The CDR3 bases are TGTGCCAGCAGCCGGGGACCGCGCGACTACAATGAGCAGTTCTTC.